The clone carrying this T cell receptor beta chain was seen ten or more times. These data belong to a study of T cells after yellow fever vaccination. TCRdb ran MiXCR on the 5' RACE reads and lists one entry per CDR3 protein. The sample has over 120,000 distinct CDR3 sequences; around 6.3% are singletons. Germline V gene lookup returns CDR1 SEHNR and CDR2 FQNEAQ (reference sequence). Trimming took off 5 bases at V and 2 bases at J, with 9 bases between the two ends. The CDR3 spans 14 residues. This chain uses TRBV7-9 with TRBJ2-2; D is undetermined. The sequence derives from a man aged 25 to 40 who received the YFV17D yellow fever vaccine. The sample was CD4+ T cells sorted from PBMCs, taken 10 days after the yellow fever booster vaccination. Written as DNA, the CDR3 is TGTGCCAGCAGCCCTCCACCCAACACCGGGGAGCTGTTTTTT. Residues: CASSPPPNTGELFF.